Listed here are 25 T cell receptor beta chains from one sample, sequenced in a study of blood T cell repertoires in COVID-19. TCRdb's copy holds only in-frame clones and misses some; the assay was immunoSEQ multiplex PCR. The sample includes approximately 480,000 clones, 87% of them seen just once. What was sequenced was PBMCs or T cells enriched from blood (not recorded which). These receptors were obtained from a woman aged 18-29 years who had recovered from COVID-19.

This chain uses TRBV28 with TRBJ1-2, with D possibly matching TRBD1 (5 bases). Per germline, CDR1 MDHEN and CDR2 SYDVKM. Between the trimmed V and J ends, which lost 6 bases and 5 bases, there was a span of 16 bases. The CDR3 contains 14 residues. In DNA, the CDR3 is TGTGCCAGCAGCCCCCCGCTACCAGGGTATGGCTACACCTTC. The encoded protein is CASSPPLPGYGYTF.

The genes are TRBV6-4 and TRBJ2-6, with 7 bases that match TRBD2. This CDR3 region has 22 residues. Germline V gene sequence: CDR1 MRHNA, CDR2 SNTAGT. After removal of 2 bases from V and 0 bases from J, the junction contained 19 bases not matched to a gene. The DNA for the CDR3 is TGTGCCAGCAGTGACCTCCCTCTCGGAGCGGGGACCCTTCCCTCTGGGGCCAACGTCCTGACTTTC. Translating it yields CASSDLPLGAGTLPSGANVLTF.

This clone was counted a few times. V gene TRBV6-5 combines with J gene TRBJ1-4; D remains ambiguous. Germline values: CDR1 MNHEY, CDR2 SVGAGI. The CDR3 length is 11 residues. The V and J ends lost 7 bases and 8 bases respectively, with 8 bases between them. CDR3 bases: TGTGCCAGCACCTCTATAGAAAAACTGTTTTTT. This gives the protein CASTSIEKLFF.

The CDR3 loop reads CASSISTGSNYGYTF. The CDR3 DNA follows: TGTGCCAGCAGCATCTCAACCGGGTCCAACTATGGCTACACCTTC. This chain links TRBV7-9 with TRBJ1-2, with unresolved D. Germline V gene lookup returns CDR1 SEHNR and CDR2 FQNEAQ (reference sequence). Trimming removed 5 bases from V and 2 bases from J, with 15 bases in between. The CDR3 totals 15 residues.

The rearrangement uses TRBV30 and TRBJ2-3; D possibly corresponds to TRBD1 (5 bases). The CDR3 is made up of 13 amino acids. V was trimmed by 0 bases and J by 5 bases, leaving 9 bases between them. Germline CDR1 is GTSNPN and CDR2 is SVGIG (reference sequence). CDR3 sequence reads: CAWSVVQGDTQYF. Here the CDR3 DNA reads TGTGCCTGGAGTGTCGTCCAGGGAGATACGCAGTATTTT.

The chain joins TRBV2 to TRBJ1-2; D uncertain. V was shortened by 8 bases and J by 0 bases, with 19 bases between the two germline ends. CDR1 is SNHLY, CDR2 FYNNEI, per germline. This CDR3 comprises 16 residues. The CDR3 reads CASGPSPRVTNYGYTF. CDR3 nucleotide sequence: TGTGCCAGCGGACCTAGCCCCCGGGTTACTAACTATGGCTACACCTTC.

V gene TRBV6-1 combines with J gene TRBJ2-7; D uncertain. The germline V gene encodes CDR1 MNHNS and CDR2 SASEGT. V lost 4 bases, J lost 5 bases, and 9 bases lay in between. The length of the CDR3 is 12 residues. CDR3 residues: CASSGARDEQYF. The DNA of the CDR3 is TGTGCCAGCAGTGGGGCGAGAGACGAGCAGTACTTC.

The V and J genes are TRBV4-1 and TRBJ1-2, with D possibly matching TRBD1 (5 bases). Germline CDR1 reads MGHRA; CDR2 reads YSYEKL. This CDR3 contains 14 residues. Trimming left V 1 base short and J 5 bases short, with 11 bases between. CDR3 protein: CASSQVGAQYGYTF. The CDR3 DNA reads TGCGCCAGCAGCCAAGTAGGGGCCCAGTATGGCTACACCTTC.

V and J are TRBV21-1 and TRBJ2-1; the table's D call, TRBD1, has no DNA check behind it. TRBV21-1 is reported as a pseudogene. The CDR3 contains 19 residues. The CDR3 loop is CASSTKIRDSLSSYNEQFF. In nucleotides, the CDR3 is TGTGCCAGCAGCACCAAGATCAGAGACAGCCTGAGCTCCTACAATGAGCAGTTCTTC.

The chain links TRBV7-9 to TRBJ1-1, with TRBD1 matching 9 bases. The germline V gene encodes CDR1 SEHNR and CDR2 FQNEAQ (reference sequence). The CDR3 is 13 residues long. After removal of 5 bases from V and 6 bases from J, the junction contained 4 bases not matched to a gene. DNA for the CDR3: TGTGCCAGCAGCAGGGGACAGGGAGCTGAAGCTTTCTTT. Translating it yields CASSRGQGAEAFF.

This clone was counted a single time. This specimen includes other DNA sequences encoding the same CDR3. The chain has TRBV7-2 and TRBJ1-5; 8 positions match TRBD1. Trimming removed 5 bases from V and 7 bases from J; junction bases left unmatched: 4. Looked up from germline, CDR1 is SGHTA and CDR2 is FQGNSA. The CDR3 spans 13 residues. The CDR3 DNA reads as TGTGCCAGCAGCAAGGACAGGGACCAGCCCCAGCATTTT. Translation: CASSKDRDQPQHF. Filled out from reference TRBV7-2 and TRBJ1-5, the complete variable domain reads GAGVSQSPSNKVTEKGKDVELRCDPISGHTALYWYRQSLGQGLEFLIYFQGNSAPDKSGLPSDRFSAERTGGSVSTLTIQRTQQEDSAVYLCASSKDRDQPQHFGDGTRLSIL.

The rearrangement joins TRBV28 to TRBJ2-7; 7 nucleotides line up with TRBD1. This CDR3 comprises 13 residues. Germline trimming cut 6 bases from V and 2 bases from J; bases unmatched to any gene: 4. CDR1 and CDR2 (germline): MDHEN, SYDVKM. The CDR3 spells CASRGQLPYEQYF. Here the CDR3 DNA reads TGTGCCAGCAGGGGACAGTTACCCTACGAGCAGTACTTC.

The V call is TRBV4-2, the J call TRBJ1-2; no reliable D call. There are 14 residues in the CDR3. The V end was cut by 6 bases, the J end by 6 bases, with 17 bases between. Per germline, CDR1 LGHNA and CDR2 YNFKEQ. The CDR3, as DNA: TGTGCCAGCAGATTTCTGGAGACGGTGGATGGCTACACCTTC. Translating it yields CASRFLETVDGYTF.

CDR3 bases: TGTGCCAGAGCAAGGGGACAGACTTACGAGCAGTACTTC. The encoded protein is CARARGQTYEQYF. J is TRBJ2-7 and V is TRBV2; 7 nucleotides agree with TRBD1. Trimming cost V 9 bases and J 4 bases; bases outside gene matches: 9. CDR3 size: 13 residues. Per the germline V gene, CDR1 is SNHLY and CDR2 is FYNNEI. The full variable domain, in which reference TRBV2 and TRBJ2-7 provide the parts outside the CDR3, is EPEVTQTPSHQVTQMGQEVILRCVPISNHLYFYWYRQILGQKVEFLVSFYNNEISEKSEIFDDQFSVERPDGSNFTLKIRSTKLEDSAMYFCARARGQTYEQYFGPGTRLTVT.

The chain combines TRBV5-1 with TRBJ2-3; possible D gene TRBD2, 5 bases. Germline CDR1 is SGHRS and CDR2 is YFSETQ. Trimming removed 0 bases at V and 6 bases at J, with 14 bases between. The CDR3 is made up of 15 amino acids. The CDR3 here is CASSLAEVPGDTQYF. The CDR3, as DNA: TGCGCCAGCAGCTTGGCCGAGGTTCCGGGGGATACGCAGTATTTT.

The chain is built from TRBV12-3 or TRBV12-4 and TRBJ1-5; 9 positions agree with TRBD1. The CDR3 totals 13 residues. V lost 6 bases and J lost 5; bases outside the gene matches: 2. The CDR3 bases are TGTGCCAGCAGCCGGGACAGGGATCAGCCCCAGCATTTT. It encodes CASSRDRDQPQHF.

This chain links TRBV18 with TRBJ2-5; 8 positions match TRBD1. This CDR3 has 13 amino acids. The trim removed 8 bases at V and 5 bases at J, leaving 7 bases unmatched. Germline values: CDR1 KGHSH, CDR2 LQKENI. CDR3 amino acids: CASTSRTGETQYF. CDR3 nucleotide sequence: TGTGCCAGCACATCCCGGACAGGGGAGACCCAGTACTTC.

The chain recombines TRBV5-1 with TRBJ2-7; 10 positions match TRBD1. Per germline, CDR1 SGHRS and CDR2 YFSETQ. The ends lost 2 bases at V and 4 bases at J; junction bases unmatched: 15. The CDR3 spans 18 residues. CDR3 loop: CASSLTRGGQGTTYEQYF. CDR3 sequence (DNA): TGCGCCAGCAGCTTAACAAGGGGGGGACAGGGGACAACATACGAGCAGTACTTC.

The CDR3 DNA sequence: TGCGCCAGCAGCTTGGGGCCCACCAGCTCCTACGAGCAGTACTTC. Protein sequence: CASSLGPTSSYEQYF. The chain joins TRBV5-1 to TRBJ2-7; D unresolved. Between the trimmed V and J ends, which lost 0 bases and 0 bases, there was a span of 10 bases. The CDR3 loop spans 15 amino acids. The germline gives CDR1 SGHRS, CDR2 YFSETQ.

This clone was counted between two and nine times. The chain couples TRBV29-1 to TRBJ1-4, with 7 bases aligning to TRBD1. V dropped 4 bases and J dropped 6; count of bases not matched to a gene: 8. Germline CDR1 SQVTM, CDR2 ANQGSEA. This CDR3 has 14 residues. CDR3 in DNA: TGCAGCGTTGGGGGCGGGCAGGGGGATGAAAAACTGTTTTTT. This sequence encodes CSVGGGQGDEKLFF. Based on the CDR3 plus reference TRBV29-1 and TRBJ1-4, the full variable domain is SAVISQKPSRDICQRGTSLTIQCQVDSQVTMMFWYRQQPGQSLTLIATANQGSEATYESGFVIDKFPISRPNLTFSTLTVSNMSPEDSSIYLCSVGGGQGDEKLFFGSGTQLSVL.

The CDR3 region is CAWSVPGGVVDEQYF. CDR3 in DNA: TGTGCCTGGAGTGTACCAGGAGGGGTTGTGGACGAGCAGTACTTC. V gene TRBV30 combines with J gene TRBJ2-7; TRBD2 is a possible D gene (6 bases). Germline lookup yields CDR1 GTSNPN and CDR2 SVGIG (reference sequence). This CDR3 is 15 amino acids long. V was cut by 0 bases and J by 5 bases, with 17 bases left in between.

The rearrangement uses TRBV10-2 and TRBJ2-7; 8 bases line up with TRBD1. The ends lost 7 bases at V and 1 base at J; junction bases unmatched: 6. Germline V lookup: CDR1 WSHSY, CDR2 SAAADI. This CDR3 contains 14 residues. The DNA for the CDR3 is TGCGCCAGCAAGGCGGACAGGGTATCCTACGAGCAGTACTTC. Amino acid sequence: CASKADRVSYEQYF.

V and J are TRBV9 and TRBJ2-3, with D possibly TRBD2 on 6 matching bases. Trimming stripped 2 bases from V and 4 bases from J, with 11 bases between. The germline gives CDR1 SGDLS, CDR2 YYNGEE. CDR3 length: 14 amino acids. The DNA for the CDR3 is TGTGCCAGCAGCGTCCAGACTAGTGCAGATACGCAGTATTTT. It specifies CASSVQTSADTQYF. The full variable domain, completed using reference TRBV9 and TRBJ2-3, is DSGVTQTPKHLITATGQRVTLRCSPRSGDLSVYWYQQSLDQGLQFLIQYYNGEERAKGNILERFSAQQFPDLHSELNLSSLELGDSALYFCASSVQTSADTQYFGPGTRLTVL.

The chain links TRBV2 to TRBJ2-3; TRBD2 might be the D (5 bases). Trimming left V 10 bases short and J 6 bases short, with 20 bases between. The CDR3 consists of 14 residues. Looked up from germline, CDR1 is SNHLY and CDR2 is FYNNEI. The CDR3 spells CATEEVSQGDTQYF. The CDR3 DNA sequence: TGTGCCACGGAGGAGGTCTCGCAAGGGGATACGCAGTATTTT.

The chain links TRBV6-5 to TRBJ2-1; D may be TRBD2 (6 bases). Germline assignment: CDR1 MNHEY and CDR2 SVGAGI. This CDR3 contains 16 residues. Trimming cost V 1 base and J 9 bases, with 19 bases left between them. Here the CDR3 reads CASSYLAGGATAEQFF. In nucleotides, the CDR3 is TGTGCCAGCAGTTACTTGGCTGGCGGGGCAACGGCTGAGCAGTTCTTC.